The 32 T cell receptor beta chains below all came from one sample that was sequenced in a study of radiotherapy plus CTLA-4 blockade in lung cancer. Sequencing was performed with immunoSEQ multiplex PCR; in TCRdb, only in-frame clones are kept and a portion is missing. Of approximately 57,000 clones in the sample, 70% to 85% were seen once. Here the sequenced sample was peripheral blood, taken from a patient treated with radiotherapy plus ipilimumab. These receptors were collected from a human donor with non-small cell lung cancer whose response to radiotherapy plus ipilimumab could not be evaluated.

The V and J genes are TRBV6-5 and TRBJ1-5; no reliable D call. With 6 bases removed from V and 0 bases from J, the gap between germline ends came to 9 bases. CDR1 MNHEY and CDR2 SVGAGI come from the germline V gene. The CDR3 spans 14 residues. The CDR3 nucleotides are TGTGCCAGCAGACAGTCCGTTAGCAATCAGCCCCAGCATTTT. Protein product: CASRQSVSNQPQHF.

The chain couples TRBV6-1 to TRBJ2-1; D uncertain. Germline CDR1 reads MNHNS; CDR2 reads SASEGT. The CDR3 contains 15 residues. V lost 7 bases and J lost 1, with 14 bases in between. The CDR3: CASNEDYASYNEQFF. As DNA, the CDR3 is TGTGCCAGCAACGAGGATTACGCGTCCTACAATGAGCAGTTCTTC.

V gene TRBV10-3 combines with J gene TRBJ2-7, with a weak D call TRBD2 (7 bases). Germline V gene sequence: CDR1 ENHRY, CDR2 SYGVKD. V was cut by 6 bases and J by 3 bases, with 12 bases left in between. The CDR3 totals 13 residues. The CDR3 sequence: CAIRVGGGYEQYF. CDR3 nucleotide sequence: TGTGCCATCAGGGTGGGAGGGGGCTACGAGCAGTACTTC.

The chain links TRBV15 to TRBJ2-5; a possible D gene is TRBD2 (7 bases). TRBJ2-7 matches the DNA end more closely, so the J call is doubtful. CDR3 length: 14 residues. Germline assignment: CDR1 LNHNV and CDR2 YYDKDF (reference sequence). This CDR3 is CATRGGGTTYEQYF. For the CDR3, the DNA is TGTGCCACCAGAGGGGGGGGGACTACCTACGAGCAGTACTTC.

This clone was observed a handful of times. The chain combines TRBV19 with TRBJ1-2; 7 bases line up with TRBD1. Germline V gene data show CDR1 as LNHDA and CDR2 as SQIVND (reference sequence). This CDR3 region has 14 residues. Germline trimming cut 9 bases from V and 2 bases from J; bases unmatched to any gene: 9. CDR3 nucleotide sequence: TGTGCCAGCCAACGAGGGGGACAGAACTATGGCTACACCTTC. As protein: CASQRGGQNYGYTF.

CDR3 DNA: TGTGCCAGCAGTCCAAGTATTTACGGGACAGGTGATCAGCCCCAGCATTTT. The encoded protein is CASSPSIYGTGDQPQHF. This chain connects TRBV5-5 to TRBJ1-5; 8 bases map to TRBD1. The CDR3 is 17 amino acids. Germline V gene lookup returns CDR1 SGHKS and CDR2 YYEKEE (reference sequence). V was pared by 5 bases and J by 5 bases, with 15 bases of the junction left unmatched.

V usage is TRBV9 and J usage is TRBJ2-1; 7 positions match TRBD2. The CDR3 is 16 amino acids. Trimming cost V 4 bases and J 5 bases; bases outside gene matches: 12. Per the germline V gene, CDR1 is SGDLS and CDR2 is YYNGEE. CDR3 DNA sequence: TGTGCCAGCAGCTACAATAGGGGAGGGTTCGACAATGAGCAGTTCTTC. It specifies CASSYNRGGFDNEQFF.

V and J are TRBV6-5 and TRBJ2-5; the D gene is possibly TRBD2 (7 bases). V was clipped by 4 bases and J by 4 bases, with 16 bases between them. This CDR3 comprises 15 residues. CDR1 MNHEY and CDR2 SVGAGI come from the germline V gene. The chain's CDR3 is CASSWILGGGETQYF. In DNA form, the CDR3 reads TGTGCCAGCAGTTGGATACTAGGGGGGGGAGAGACCCAGTACTTC.

The rearrangement uses TRBV6-6 and TRBJ1-2; D perhaps matches TRBD1 (6 bases). CDR1 MNHNY and CDR2 SVGAGI come from the germline V gene (reference sequence). V shed 8 bases and J shed 2 bases, with 18 bases lying between them. This CDR3 comprises 15 residues. For the CDR3, the DNA is TGTGCCAGCGCGCCAGGGGAGACGGAGAACTATGGCTACACCTTC. Protein product: CASAPGETENYGYTF.

The chain carries TRBV9 and TRBJ2-1; TRBD1 might be the D (6 bases). This CDR3 is built from 13 residues. CDR1 is SGDLS, CDR2 YYNGEE, per germline. Trimming stripped 1 base from V and 9 bases from J, with 11 bases between. The CDR3 region has the DNA TGTGCCAGCAGCGTAAGGGGGAGCACTGAGCAGTTCTTC. The encoded protein is CASSVRGSTEQFF.

This chain links TRBV6-1 with TRBJ1-4, with 8 bases identical to TRBD1. The length of the CDR3 is 15 residues. Unmatched junction bases numbered 7, after V lost 2 bases and J lost 8 bases. Germline V lookup: CDR1 MNHNS, CDR2 SASEGT. CDR3 coding DNA: TGTGCCAGCAGTGAAACCACAGGGGGAACGGAAAAACTGTTTTTT. This codes for CASSETTGGTEKLFF.

This chain joins TRBV6-6 and TRBJ2-7; 8 bases fit TRBD2. Germline CDR1 is MNHNY and CDR2 is SVGAGI (reference sequence). J was trimmed by 2 bases and V by 6 bases; bases with no gene match: 9. The CDR3 covers 15 residues. This CDR3 is CASSAVGGGTYEQYF. CDR3 bases: TGTGCCAGCAGCGCTGTGGGCGGGGGGACCTACGAGCAGTACTTC.

This sequence joins TRBV18 and TRBJ2-7; 12 bases line up with TRBD1. The CDR3 has 18 residues. Germline V gene lookup returns CDR1 KGHSH and CDR2 LQKENI. V lost 4 bases and J lost 0; bases outside the gene matches: 10. The CDR3 DNA sequence: TGTGCCAGCTCACTTCCCGGGACAGGGGGCCCTAGCTCCTACGAGCAGTACTTC. Amino acid sequence: CASSLPGTGGPSSYEQYF.

This clone was observed a handful of times. The J gene is TRBJ1-1, the V gene TRBV6-5; no definite D call. Germline CDR1 MNHEY, CDR2 SVGAGI. The CDR3 runs 13 residues. The V end lost 8 bases, the J end lost 1 base, and 11 bases lay between the germline ends. The CDR3 loop reads CASGVRENTEAFF. CDR3 coding DNA: TGTGCCAGCGGTGTTAGAGAGAACACTGAAGCTTTCTTT.

The chain links TRBV6-1 to TRBJ2-5, with a weak D call TRBD2 (6 bases). Trimming removed 0 bases from V and 0 bases from J, with 11 bases in between. Looked up from germline, CDR1 is MNHNS and CDR2 is SASEGT. This CDR3 has 16 amino acids. CDR3 residues: CASSEATWGDQETQYF. As DNA, the CDR3 is TGTGCCAGCAGTGAAGCGACCTGGGGGGACCAAGAGACCCAGTACTTC.

V is TRBV2 and J is TRBJ1-3; D may be TRBD1 (5 bases). CDR3 length: 13 amino acids. The germline V gene encodes CDR1 SNHLY and CDR2 FYNNEI. The germline V and J ends were trimmed by 7 bases and 0 bases, with 7 bases remaining between them. In nucleotides, the CDR3 is TGTGCCAGCACGACAGACTCTGGAAACACCATATATTTT. Protein: CASTTDSGNTIYF.

V usage is TRBV9 and J usage is TRBJ1-3, with 9 nucleotides matching TRBD1. Germline assignment: CDR1 SGDLS and CDR2 YYNGEE. With V trimmed by 4 bases and J by 3 bases, 5 bases remained unmatched. CDR3 length: 15 residues. DNA for the CDR3: TGTGCCAGCAGCCCAGGACAGGGGTATGGAAACACCATATATTTT. This gives the protein CASSPGQGYGNTIYF.

The gene calls are TRBV5-1 and TRBJ2-7, with 8 positions matching TRBD1. V dropped 7 bases and J dropped 0; count of bases not matched to a gene: 9. The CDR3 spans 15 residues. Germline-derived CDR1 and CDR2 are SGHRS and YFSETQ. CDR3 sequence: CASGSGTGASYEQYF. DNA for the CDR3: TGCGCCAGCGGGTCCGGGACAGGCGCCTCCTACGAGCAGTACTTC.

The chain uses TRBV19 and TRBJ2-5, with TRBD1 matching 9 bases. This CDR3 has 14 residues. The V gene's germline CDR1 is LNHDA and CDR2 SQIVND (reference sequence). Trimming removed 3 bases from V and 5 bases from J; junction bases left unmatched: 4. The CDR3, as DNA: TGTGCCAGTAGTATTCGGACAGGGGACGAGACCCAGTACTTC. It yields the protein CASSIRTGDETQYF.

The chain joins TRBV5-1 to TRBJ1-2; the D gene is possibly TRBD1 (5 bases). Germline loops: CDR1 SGHRS, CDR2 YFSETQ. The length of the CDR3 is 14 residues. V was clipped by 3 bases and J by 5 bases, with 14 bases between them. The CDR3 DNA reads TGCGCCAGCAGCTACGACAGACCTGAGTATGGCTACACCTTC. Its protein is CASSYDRPEYGYTF.

The chain is built from TRBV4-1 and TRBJ2-7; 7 bases map to TRBD1. This CDR3 region has 14 residues. Germline V gene sequence: CDR1 MGHRA, CDR2 YSYEKL. V lost 8 bases, J lost 6 bases, and 13 bases stayed unmatched. The CDR3 region is CASGPTSTGSEQYF. CDR3 DNA: TGCGCCAGCGGCCCTACGTCGACAGGGTCCGAGCAGTACTTC.

The chain combines TRBV5-6 with TRBJ2-6, with 8 nucleotides matching TRBD1. This CDR3 contains 16 residues. The junction had 10 bases not matched to a gene; V was cut back by 7 bases and J by 4 bases. Germline CDR1 is SGHDT and CDR2 is YYEEEE. CDR3 DNA: TGTGCCAGCCGACAGGGGCCCAGGGCGGGGGCCAACGTCCTGACTTTC. Translated: CASRQGPRAGANVLTF.

This rearrangement joins TRBV6-5 to TRBJ2-5; 11 bases agree with TRBD2. The V and J ends lost 5 bases and 4 bases, in that order; junction bases with no gene match: 3. CDR1 and CDR2 from the germline V gene are MNHEY and SVGAGI. This CDR3 contains 14 residues. The CDR3 loop is CASSVTSGGETQYF. As DNA, the CDR3 is TGTGCCAGCAGTGTCACTAGCGGGGGAGAGACCCAGTACTTC.

In DNA form, the CDR3 reads TGTGCCAGTAGCCAGAGGATCCCCCAAGAGACCCAGTACTTC. Translating it yields CASSQRIPQETQYF. The V and J genes are TRBV19 and TRBJ2-5, with D uncertain. Germline-derived CDR1 and CDR2 are LNHDA and SQIVND (reference sequence). V dropped 6 bases and J dropped 1 base, with 12 bases sitting between them. The length of the CDR3 is 14 residues.

The rearrangement uses TRBV4-2 and TRBJ2-7; a possible D gene is TRBD2 (5 bases). The CDR3 contains 13 residues. V was trimmed by 2 bases and J by 2 bases, leaving 7 bases between them. The germline gives CDR1 LGHNA, CDR2 YNFKEQ. The CDR3 sequence: CASSQTSTYEQYF. CDR3 coding DNA: TGTGCCAGCAGCCAAACTAGTACCTACGAGCAGTACTTC.

This chain links TRBV7-2 with TRBJ2-7; D uncertain. Deletions cut 4 bases from V and 12 bases from J, with 13 bases between. This CDR3 is built from 11 residues. From germline, CDR1 is SGHTA and CDR2 FQGNSA. The CDR3 loop is CASSSYTNRYF. The CDR3 nucleotides read TGTGCCAGCAGCTCGTACACCAACCGGTACTTC. Based on the CDR3 plus reference TRBV7-2 and TRBJ2-7, the full variable domain is GAGVSQSPSNKVTEKGKDVELRCDPISGHTALYWYRQSLGQGLEFLIYFQGNSAPDKSGLPSDRFSAERTGGSVSTLTIQRTQQEDSAVYLCASSSYTNRYFGPGTRLTVT.

CDR3 in DNA: TGTGCCAGCAGTTACACCCTAGCGGGGGGCTACAATGAGCAGTTCTTC. Protein sequence: CASSYTLAGGYNEQFF. The chain joins TRBV6-5 to TRBJ2-1; 11 nucleotides match TRBD2. Trimming took 2 bases from V and 3 from J; bases not matched to a gene: 3. CDR1 and CDR2 (germline): MNHEY, SVGAGI. This CDR3 has 16 residues.

This clone appeared a single time. The chain uses TRBV6-4 and TRBJ1-2; D gene uncertain. In germline, CDR1 is MRHNA, CDR2 SNTAGT. The CDR3 is made up of 13 amino acids. The V end lost 4 bases, the J end lost 2 bases, and 8 bases lay between the germline ends. CDR3 sequence: CASSVGQNYGYTF. As DNA, the CDR3 is TGTGCCAGCAGTGTTGGGCAGAACTATGGCTACACCTTC.

The V gene is TRBV2, the J gene TRBJ2-3; 9 nucleotides agree with TRBD2. Per germline, CDR1 SNHLY and CDR2 FYNNEI. This CDR3 is 16 amino acids long. Trimming cost V 3 bases and J 1 base; bases outside gene matches: 5. CDR3 region: CASSDQRGVRTDTQYF. DNA for the CDR3: TGTGCCAGCAGTGATCAGCGGGGGGTCCGCACAGATACGCAGTATTTT.

The chain is built from TRBV29-1 and TRBJ1-3; possible D gene TRBD1, 6 bases. This CDR3 is built from 15 residues. Germline V gene lookup returns CDR1 SQVTM and CDR2 ANQGSEA. V was shortened by 3 bases and J by 0 bases, with 12 bases between the two germline ends. CDR3 protein: CSVEGGGLSGNTIYF. The CDR3 DNA sequence: TGCAGCGTTGAGGGCGGGGGGCTCTCTGGAAACACCATATATTTT.

This chain links TRBV11-2 with TRBJ2-1; 7 nucleotides line up with TRBD1. The CDR3 has 15 amino acids. Losses at the gene ends were 1 base for V and 4 bases for J; bases not matched to a gene: 4. CDR1 SGHAT and CDR2 FQNNGV come from the germline V gene. CDR3 region: CASSLAGTEYNEQFF. Here the CDR3 DNA reads TGTGCCAGCAGCTTAGCAGGGACAGAGTACAATGAGCAGTTCTTC.

The sample holds one count of this clone. The rearrangement joins TRBV7-9 to TRBJ2-3, with 8 bases that match TRBD1. Germline V gene lookup returns CDR1 SEHNR and CDR2 FQNEAQ (reference sequence). The CDR3 is 18 residues long. J gave up 1 base and V 4 bases, and 13 bases lay outside the gene matches. CDR3 coding DNA: TGTGCCAGCAGCTCACTTCCATCGACAGGGGCGCGCACAGATACGCAGTATTTT. Protein: CASSSLPSTGARTDTQYF.